The next 15 T cell receptor beta chains were all read from a single sample in a study of blood T cell repertoires in COVID-19. Profiled with immunoSEQ multiplex PCR; TCRdb holds only in-frame clones, not every one. The sample includes about 9,200 clones, 80% seen only once; the top ten take 7% to 9%. Sequencing used peripheral blood. The receptors derive from a man between 65 and 85 years old with active COVID-19.

The J gene is TRBJ2-5, the V gene TRBV6-5; 9 bases agree with TRBD1. CDR3 length: 15 amino acids. J lost 1 base, V lost 0 bases, and 0 bases had no gene match. CDR1 is MNHEY, CDR2 SVGAGI, per germline. The DNA for the CDR3 is TGTGCCAGCAGTTACTCGACAGGGGGCCAAGAGACCCAGTACTTC. Its protein is CASSYSTGGQETQYF.

The chain employs TRBV19 and TRBJ2-1, with TRBD2 identical over 10 bases. The CDR3 length is 14 residues. V lost 4 bases to trimming and J lost 9 bases; unmatched junction nucleotides: 6. Per the germline V gene, CDR1 is LNHDA and CDR2 is SQIVND (reference sequence). This CDR3 reads CASSNSGRSGEQFF. Written as DNA, the CDR3 is TGTGCCAGTAGTAATAGCGGGAGGTCGGGTGAGCAGTTCTTC.

V is TRBV6-5 and J is TRBJ2-1; unclear D gene. The CDR3 is 13 amino acids. CDR1 is MNHEY and CDR2 is SVGAGI in the germline V gene. V was clipped by 10 bases and J by 0 bases, with 10 bases between them. DNA of the CDR3: TGTGCCACCCAGGATCGCTCCTACAATGAGCAGTTCTTC. It codes for CATQDRSYNEQFF.

The chain employs TRBV19 and TRBJ2-3, with D possibly being TRBD2 (5 bases). In germline, CDR1 is LNHDA, CDR2 SQIVND (reference sequence). V lost 2 bases and J lost 6, with 27 bases in between. The CDR3 is 19 amino acids. The CDR3 here is CASSISHFGKLGGSDTQYF. The CDR3 nucleotides are TGTGCCAGTAGTATATCCCATTTTGGAAAGCTAGGTGGGAGTGATACGCAGTATTTT.

The chain is built from TRBV19 and TRBJ1-2; tentative D call: TRBD1 (5 bases). This CDR3 is 15 amino acids long. Trimming cost V 1 base and J 4 bases, with 13 bases left between them. CDR1 is LNHDA, CDR2 SQIVND, per germline (reference sequence). The CDR3 DNA follows: TGTGCCAGTAGTATAGGGCAGGGCCTCGGCTATGGCTACACCTTC. This sequence encodes CASSIGQGLGYGYTF.

The chain employs TRBV29-1 and TRBJ1-2, with D maybe TRBD1 (5 bases). The CDR3 covers 11 residues. Trimming took off 6 bases at V and 7 bases at J, with 12 bases between the two ends. Per the germline V gene, CDR1 is SQVTM and CDR2 is ANQGSEA. CDR3 region: CSVRYGGGYTF. The CDR3, as DNA: TGCAGCGTAAGATACGGGGGTGGCTACACCTTC. Complete variable domain (other parts from reference TRBV29-1 and TRBJ1-2): SAVISQKPSRDICQRGTSLTIQCQVDSQVTMMFWYRQQPGQSLTLIATANQGSEATYESGFVIDKFPISRPNLTFSTLTVSNMSPEDSSIYLCSVRYGGGYTFGSGTRLTVV.

This sequence joins TRBV14 and TRBJ2-1, with no clear D. There are 15 residues in the CDR3. V gave up 4 bases and J gave up 4 bases, with 14 bases separating them. Germline V gene sequence: CDR1 SGHDN, CDR2 FVKESK. CDR3 sequence: CASSPLGPRYNEQFF. The CDR3, as DNA: TGTGCCAGCAGCCCGCTAGGCCCTCGGTACAATGAGCAGTTCTTC. The variable domain in full, with the rest retrieved from reference TRBV14 and TRBJ2-1, is EAGVTQFPSHSVIEKGQTVTLRCDPISGHDNLYWYRRVMGKEIKFLLHFVKESKQDESGMPNNRFLAERTGGTYSTLKVQPAELEDSGVYFCASSPLGPRYNEQFFGPGTRLTVL.

V gene TRBV6-2 or TRBV6-3 combines with J gene TRBJ2-7; D may be TRBD1 (5 bases). In germline, CDR1 is MNHEY, CDR2 SVGEGT. The CDR3 sequence is 14 residues long. The V end lost 2 bases, the J end lost 5 bases, and 13 bases lay between the germline ends. CDR3 in DNA: TGTGCCAGCAGTTACCTCGGCAGGGCAAACGAGCAGTACTTC. This encodes CASSYLGRANEQYF.

V usage is TRBV28 and J usage is TRBJ2-7; maybe TRBD1 (6 bases). V lost 1 base and J 3 bases, leaving 19 bases between the germline ends. This CDR3 comprises 17 residues. The germline V gene encodes CDR1 MDHEN and CDR2 SYDVKM. The CDR3 DNA follows: TGTGCCAGCAGTTTATTCCCCGGACAGATAGGGTTCTACGAGCAGTACTTC. Its protein product is CASSLFPGQIGFYEQYF.

V and J are TRBV5-1 and TRBJ1-1; D perhaps matches TRBD1 (6 bases). V dropped 2 bases and J dropped 1 base, with 12 bases sitting between them. Germline CDR1 and CDR2: SGHRS and YFSETQ. This CDR3 is built from 15 residues. The CDR3 region is CASSLYRTANTEAFF. For the CDR3, the DNA is TGCGCCAGCAGCTTATACCGGACAGCGAACACTGAAGCTTTCTTT. The variable domain in full, with the rest retrieved from reference TRBV5-1 and TRBJ1-1, is KAGVTQTPRYLIKTRGQQVTLSCSPISGHRSVSWYQQTPGQGLQFLFEYFSETQRNKGNFPGRFSGRQFSNSRSEMNVSTLELGDSALYLCASSLYRTANTEAFFGQGTRLTVV.

The chain recombines TRBV6-5 with TRBJ1-6; D remains unclear. The ends were cut back, 6 bases at V and 11 bases at J, with 14 bases in the middle. The CDR3 loop spans 13 amino acids. From germline, CDR1 is MNHEY and CDR2 SVGAGI. The CDR3 here is CASSSGSQTPLHF. CDR3 nucleotides: TGTGCCAGCAGCTCGGGAAGCCAAACACCCCTCCACTTT.

This sequence joins TRBV12-3 or TRBV12-4 and TRBJ1-2; the D is unclear. V lost 6 bases, J lost 5 bases, and 13 bases lay in between. CDR3 length: 13 amino acids. CDR3 region: CASSRGPDYGYTF. The DNA of the CDR3 is TGTGCCAGCAGCCGAGGGCCGGATTATGGCTACACCTTC.

The chain joins TRBV5-1 to TRBJ2-1; 13 bases map to TRBD2. The junction had 5 bases not matched to a gene; V was cut back by 0 bases and J by 8 bases. The germline gives CDR1 SGHRS, CDR2 YFSETQ. The CDR3 extends over 16 amino acids. CDR3 sequence (DNA): TGCGCCAGCAGCTTGGGGACTAGCGGGAGTCTCTATGAGCAGTTCTTC. Translation gives CASSLGTSGSLYEQFF.

The chain links TRBV3-1 (or the pseudogene TRBV3-2) to TRBJ1-1; 7 bases fit TRBD1. The CDR3 contains 14 residues. V shed 6 bases, J shed 1 base, and the junction held 5 bases outside the gene matches. Germline lookup yields CDR1 LGHDT and CDR2 YNNKEL (reference sequence). CDR3 in DNA: TGTGCCAGCAGAACAGACAGGGCGAACACTGAAGCTTTCTTT. It yields the protein CASRTDRANTEAFF.

This chain joins TRBV5-1 and TRBJ2-1, with a possible D match to TRBD2 (5 bases). The germline CDR1 and CDR2 sequences are SGHRS and YFSETQ. CDR3 length equals 15 residues. Trimming shortened V by 0 bases and J by 3 bases, and 10 bases separated the two germline ends. CDR3 in DNA: TGCGCCAGCAGCTTGGAGCCAGGACTCTACAATGAGCAGTTCTTC. Amino acid sequence: CASSLEPGLYNEQFF.